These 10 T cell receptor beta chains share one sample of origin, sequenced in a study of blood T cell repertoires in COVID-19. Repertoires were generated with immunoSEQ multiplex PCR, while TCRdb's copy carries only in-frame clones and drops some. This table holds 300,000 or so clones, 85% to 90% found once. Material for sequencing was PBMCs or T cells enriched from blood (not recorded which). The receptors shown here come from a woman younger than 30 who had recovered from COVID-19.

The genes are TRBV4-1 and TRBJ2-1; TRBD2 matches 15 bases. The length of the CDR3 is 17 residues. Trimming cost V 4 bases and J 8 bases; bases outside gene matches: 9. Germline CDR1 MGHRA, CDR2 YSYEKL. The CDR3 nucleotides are TGCGCCAGCAGCCTTCGCGGACTAGCGGGGGGGTCATATGAGCAGTTCTTC. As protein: CASSLRGLAGGSYEQFF.

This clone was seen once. For the CDR3, the DNA is TGTGCCAGCAGTTTAGAAGAGGATCAGCCCCAGCATTTT. It translates to CASSLEEDQPQHF. The J gene is TRBJ1-5, the V gene TRBV12-3 or TRBV12-4; D is undetermined. V was trimmed by 1 base and J by 5 bases, leaving 6 bases between them. CDR3 length: 13 residues.

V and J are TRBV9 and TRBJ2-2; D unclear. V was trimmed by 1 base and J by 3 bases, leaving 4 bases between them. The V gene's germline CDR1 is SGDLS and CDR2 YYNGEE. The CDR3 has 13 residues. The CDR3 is CASSVSYTGELFF. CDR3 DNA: TGTGCCAGCAGCGTAAGCTACACCGGGGAGCTGTTTTTT.

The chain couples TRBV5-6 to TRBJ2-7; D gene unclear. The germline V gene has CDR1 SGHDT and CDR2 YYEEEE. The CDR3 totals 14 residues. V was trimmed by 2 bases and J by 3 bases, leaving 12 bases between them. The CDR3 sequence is CASSLLTRLYEQYF. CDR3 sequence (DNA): TGTGCCAGCAGCTTACTGACCCGACTCTACGAGCAGTACTTC.

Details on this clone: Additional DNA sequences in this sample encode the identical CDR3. The CDR3 nucleotides read TGTGCCAGCAGTTTGGGGCCGGGGAACACTGAAGCTTTCTTT. It encodes CASSLGPGNTEAFF. V gene TRBV27 combines with J gene TRBJ1-1; D perhaps matches TRBD1 (5 bases). The CDR3 is 14 amino acids. V lost 3 bases to trimming and J lost 1 base, with 9 bases between them. CDR1 and CDR2 from the germline V gene are MNHEY and SMNVEV (reference sequence).

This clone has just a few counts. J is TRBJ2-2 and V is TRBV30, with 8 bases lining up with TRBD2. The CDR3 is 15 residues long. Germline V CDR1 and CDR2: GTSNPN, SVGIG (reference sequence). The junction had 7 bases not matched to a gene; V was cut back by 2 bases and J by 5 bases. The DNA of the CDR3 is TGTGCCTGGAGTAGGTTAGCGGGGAGTACCGGGGAGCTGTTTTTT. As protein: CAWSRLAGSTGELFF.

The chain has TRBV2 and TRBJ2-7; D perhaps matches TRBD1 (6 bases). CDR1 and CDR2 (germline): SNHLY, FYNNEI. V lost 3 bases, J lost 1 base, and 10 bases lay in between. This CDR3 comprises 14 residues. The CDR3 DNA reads TGTGCCAGCAGTGATCAGGGGTCTTCCTACGAGCAGTACTTC. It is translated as CASSDQGSSYEQYF.

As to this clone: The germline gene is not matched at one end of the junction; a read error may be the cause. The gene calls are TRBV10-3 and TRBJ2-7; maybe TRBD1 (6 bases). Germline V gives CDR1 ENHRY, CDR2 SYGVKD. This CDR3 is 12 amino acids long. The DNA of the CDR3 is TGTGCCATCAGCGGACGGACAGATGGACCTCGCTTC. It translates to CAISGRTDGPRF.

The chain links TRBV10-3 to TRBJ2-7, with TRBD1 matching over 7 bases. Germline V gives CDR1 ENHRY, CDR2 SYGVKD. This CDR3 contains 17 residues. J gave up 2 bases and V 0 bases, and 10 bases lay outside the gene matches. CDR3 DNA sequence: TGTGCCATCAGTGAGTCGATAATCCCAGGACAGGCCTACGAGCAGTACTTC. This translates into CAISESIIPGQAYEQYF.

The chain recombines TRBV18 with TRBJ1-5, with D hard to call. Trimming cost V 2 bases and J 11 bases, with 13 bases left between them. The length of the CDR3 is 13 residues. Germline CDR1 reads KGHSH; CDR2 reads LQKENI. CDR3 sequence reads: CASSPDPLGAQHF. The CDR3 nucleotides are TGTGCCAGCTCACCAGACCCCCTGGGAGCCCAGCATTTT.